What follows are 10 T cell receptor beta chains derived from one specimen sequenced in a study of shared clonotypes between healthy human individuals. Measured with immunoSEQ multiplex PCR; TCRdb has only the in-frame clones, and not every one. The sample consists of about 1.5 million clones, roughly 98% of them appearing once. Specimen: naive CD4+ T cells sorted from blood. Subset specified: CD45RA+ positively selected. The receptors stem from a man aged 25 to 40 in good health.

V usage is TRBV27 and J usage is TRBJ1-5, with 7 bases that match TRBD1. After removal of 6 bases from V and 7 bases from J, the junction contained 9 bases not matched to a gene. Germline loops: CDR1 MNHEY, CDR2 SMNVEV (reference sequence). The CDR3 totals 14 residues. CDR3 bases: TGTGCCAGCAGGGCACAGGGGTGGCACCAGCCCCAGCATTTT. It translates to CASRAQGWHQPQHF.

The chain couples TRBV27 to TRBJ1-3; D is uncertain. The CDR3 is made up of 18 amino acids. Germline CDR1 reads MNHEY; CDR2 reads SMNVEV (reference sequence). V was pared by 6 bases and J by 4 bases, with 25 bases between. The CDR3 region has the DNA TGTGCCAGCAGCCCCAACCGGGCTCAAGGTTGGACGGGAAACACCATATATTTT. Translation gives CASSPNRAQGWTGNTIYF.

Only one count was recorded for this clone. V gene TRBV28 combines with J gene TRBJ2-1; D is ambiguous. CDR1 is MDHEN and CDR2 is SYDVKM in the germline V gene. The CDR3 is 16 residues long. Between the trimmed V and J ends, which lost 3 bases and 0 bases, there was a span of 12 bases. As DNA, the CDR3 is TGTGCCAGCAGTTTTCTAGAATACGGCTCCTACAATGAGCAGTTCTTC. Protein sequence: CASSFLEYGSYNEQFF.

The chain combines TRBV7-2 with TRBJ2-1; D call uncertain. Trimming took off 1 base at V and 4 bases at J, with 17 bases between the two ends. This CDR3 is 17 amino acids long. The V gene's germline CDR1 is SGHTA and CDR2 FQGNSA. CDR3 nucleotide sequence: TGTGCCAGCAGCTTAGAGAAAACAACACAACATTACAATGAGCAGTTCTTC. It translates to CASSLEKTTQHYNEQFF.

The gene calls are TRBV9 and TRBJ2-2; no definite D call. The ends were cut back, 1 base at V and 8 bases at J, with 9 bases in the middle. The germline V gene has CDR1 SGDLS and CDR2 YYNGEE. The CDR3 is 13 amino acids. CDR3 protein: CASSVLPQGELFF. Here the CDR3 DNA reads TGTGCCAGCAGCGTACTCCCCCAAGGGGAGCTGTTTTTT.

V and J are TRBV30 and TRBJ2-7, with D tentatively TRBD1 (6 bases). Germline V gives CDR1 GTSNPN, CDR2 SVGIG (reference sequence). V dropped 5 bases and J dropped 5 bases, with 13 bases sitting between them. CDR3 length equals 12 residues. The CDR3 DNA follows: TGTGCCTGGCACAGGGATCGACACGAGCAGTACTTC. This gives the protein CAWHRDRHEQYF.

The V call is TRBV6-5, the J call TRBJ2-2; 10 bases line up with TRBD2. Germline CDR1 reads MNHEY; CDR2 reads SVGAGI. The CDR3 spans 15 residues. V shed 3 bases, J shed 6 bases, and the junction held 4 bases outside the gene matches. The chain's CDR3 is CASSYNSGRAGELFF. In nucleotides, the CDR3 is TGTGCCAGCAGTTATAACAGCGGGAGGGCCGGGGAGCTGTTTTTT.

In regard to this clone: The same CDR3 can be traced to other DNA sequences in this sample. The chain recombines TRBV5-4 with TRBJ2-5; the D is unclear. CDR3 size: 13 residues. V lost 2 bases to trimming and J lost 3 bases, with 8 bases between them. Germline values: CDR1 SGHNT, CDR2 YYREEE (reference sequence). This CDR3 is CASSFGTEETQYF. The CDR3 DNA is TGTGCCAGCAGCTTCGGTACAGAAGAGACCCAGTACTTC.

The chain recombines TRBV5-1 with TRBJ2-3; 8 bases are a match to TRBD1. With 0 bases clipped from V and 4 bases from J, the junction kept 13 bases outside the gene matches. Germline loops: CDR1 SGHRS, CDR2 YFSETQ. The CDR3 covers 18 residues. CDR3 in DNA: TGCGCCAGCAGCTTGGTTTGGGCGGACAGGGTCACCCCAGATACGCAGTATTTT. It yields the protein CASSLVWADRVTPDTQYF.

The chain links TRBV6-6 to TRBJ2-7; tentatively, D is TRBD1 (6 bases). Trimming cost V 5 bases and J 7 bases, with 15 bases left between them. Germline CDR1 and CDR2: MNHNY and SVGAGI (reference sequence). This CDR3 is 13 amino acids long. CDR3 in DNA: TGTGCCAGCAGTCCACAGGGAATTGGAGAGCAGTACTTC. This encodes CASSPQGIGEQYF.